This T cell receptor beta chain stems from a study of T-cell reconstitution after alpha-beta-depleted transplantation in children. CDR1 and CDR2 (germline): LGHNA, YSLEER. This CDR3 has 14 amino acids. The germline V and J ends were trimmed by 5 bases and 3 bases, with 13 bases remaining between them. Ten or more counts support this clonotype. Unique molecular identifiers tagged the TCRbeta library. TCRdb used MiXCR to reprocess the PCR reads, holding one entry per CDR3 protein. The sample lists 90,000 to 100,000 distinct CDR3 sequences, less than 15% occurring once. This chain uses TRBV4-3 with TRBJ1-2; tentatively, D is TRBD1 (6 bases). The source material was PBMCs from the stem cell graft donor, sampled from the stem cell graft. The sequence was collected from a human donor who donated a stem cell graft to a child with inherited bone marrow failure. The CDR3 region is CASSWTAGDYGYTF. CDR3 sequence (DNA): TGCGCCAGCAGCTGGACGGCAGGGGACTATGGCTACACCTTC.